The table lists the clone carrying this TCR beta chain with a few counts. PCR was performed using 60 Vbeta and 13 Jbeta primers. Generated by immunoSEQ multiplex PCR, the TCRdb table keeps only in-frame clones and is missing some. The sample lists under 200,000 clones; roughly 13% were seen once. The data belong to a study of cytomegalovirus exposure and HLA in healthy donors. Germline CDR1 is SNHLY and CDR2 is FYNNEI. There are 15 residues in the CDR3. The ends were cut back, 2 bases at V and 5 bases at J, with 12 bases in the middle. This receptor was identified in a man aged 45-65 years in good health and CMV-seropositive. Source material: PBMCs. V is TRBV2 and J is TRBJ2-2; D perhaps matches TRBD2 (5 bases). CDR3 sequence reads: CASSERERRTGELFF. The CDR3 nucleotides are TGTGCCAGCAGTGAAAGGGAACGGAGGACCGGGGAGCTGTTTTTT.